This TCR beta chain came from a study of blood T cell repertoires in COVID-19. This clone appeared a few times. The CDR3 is made up of 12 amino acids. Germline loops: CDR1 KGHSH, CDR2 LQKENI. Trimming removed 6 bases at V and 7 bases at J, with 10 bases between. Assay used: immunoSEQ multiplex PCR; TCRdb lists only in-frame clones, some missing. The sample has 150,000 to 180,000 clones, around 80% seen once. The chain couples TRBV18 to TRBJ2-1; D possibly corresponds to TRBD2 (5 bases). Sequencing was carried out using PBMCs or T cells enriched from blood (not recorded which). This clonotype originated in a middle-aged man who had recovered from COVID-19. This CDR3 is CASSLLGNEQFF. DNA for the CDR3: TGTGCCAGCTCTCTACTAGGAAATGAGCAGTTCTTC.